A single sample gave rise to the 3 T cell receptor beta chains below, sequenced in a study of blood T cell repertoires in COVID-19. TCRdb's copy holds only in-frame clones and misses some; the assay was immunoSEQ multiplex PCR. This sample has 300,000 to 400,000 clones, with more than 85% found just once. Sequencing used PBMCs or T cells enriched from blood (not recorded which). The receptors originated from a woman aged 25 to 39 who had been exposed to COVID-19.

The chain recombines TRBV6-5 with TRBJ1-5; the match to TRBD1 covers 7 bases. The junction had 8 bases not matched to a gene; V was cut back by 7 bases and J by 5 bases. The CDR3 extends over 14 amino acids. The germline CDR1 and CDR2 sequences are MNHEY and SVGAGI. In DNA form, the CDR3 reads TGTGCCAGCACCCTCAGACAGGGCTATCAGCCCCAGCATTTT. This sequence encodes CASTLRQGYQPQHF.

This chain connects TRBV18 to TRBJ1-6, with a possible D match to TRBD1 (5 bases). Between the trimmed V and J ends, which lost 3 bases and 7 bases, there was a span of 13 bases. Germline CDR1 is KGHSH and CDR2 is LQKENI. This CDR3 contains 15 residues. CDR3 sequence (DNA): TGTGCCAGCTCACCCAAGACAGACCCAAATTCACCCCTCCACTTT. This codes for CASSPKTDPNSPLHF.

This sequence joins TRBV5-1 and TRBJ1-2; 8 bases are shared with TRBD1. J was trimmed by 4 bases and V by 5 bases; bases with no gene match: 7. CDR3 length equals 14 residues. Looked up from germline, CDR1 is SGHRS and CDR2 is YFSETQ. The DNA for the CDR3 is TGCGCCAGCAGGCCCGGGACAGGAGTCTATGGCTACACCTTC. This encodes CASRPGTGVYGYTF.